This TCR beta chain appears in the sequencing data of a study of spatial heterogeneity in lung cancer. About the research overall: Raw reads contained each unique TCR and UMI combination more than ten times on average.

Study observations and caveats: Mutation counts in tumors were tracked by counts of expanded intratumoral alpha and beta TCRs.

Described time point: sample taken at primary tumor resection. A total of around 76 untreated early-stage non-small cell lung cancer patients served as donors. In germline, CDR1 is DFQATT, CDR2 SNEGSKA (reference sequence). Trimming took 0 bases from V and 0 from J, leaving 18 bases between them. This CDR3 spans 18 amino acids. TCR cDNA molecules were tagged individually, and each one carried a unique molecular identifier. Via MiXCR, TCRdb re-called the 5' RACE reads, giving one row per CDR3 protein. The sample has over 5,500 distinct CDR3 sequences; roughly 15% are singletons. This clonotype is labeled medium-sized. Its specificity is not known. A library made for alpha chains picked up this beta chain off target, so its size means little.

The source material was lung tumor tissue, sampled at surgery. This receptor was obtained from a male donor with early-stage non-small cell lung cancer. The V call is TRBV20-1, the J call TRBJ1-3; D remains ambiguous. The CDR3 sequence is CSAREWPTNRSSGNTIYF. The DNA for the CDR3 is TGCAGTGCTAGAGAGTGGCCCACAAACCGGAGCTCTGGAAACACCATATATTTT.